This entry lists 14 T cell receptor beta chains sequenced from one sample in a study of identical twins (dated by TCRdb to the mid-2010s). Receptors were amplified or captured by 5' RACE. Sequenced using an Illumina HiSeq 2000. In TCRdb, the public reads were trimmed at Q25 with fastp and aligned with MiXCR, with productive beta chains retained. For every CDR3 protein sequence, its rows merge into one entry that carries the most common genes and DNA. For this sample the table gives about 720,000 distinct CDR3 sequences, of which over 8.5% were detected only once. Jointly, the top ten make up 0.75% to 1% of the sample. The data also belong to a second study, concerning yellow fever vaccine responses in identical twins.

The sequencing input was PBMCs. The receptors shown here come from a woman aged 18-29 years in good health.

This clonotype was seen repeatedly, ten times or more. V usage is TRBV29-1 and J usage is TRBJ2-7; maybe TRBD1 (7 bases). Germline V CDR1 and CDR2: SQVTM, ANQGSEA. Deletions cut 5 bases from V and 1 base from J, with 15 bases between. This CDR3 spans 14 amino acids. CDR3 nucleotides: TGCAGCGTTAATAGGCAGGGGGGATCCTACGAGCAGTACTTC. It encodes CSVNRQGGSYEQYF.

There are many counts of this clonotype. The rearrangement joins TRBV15 to TRBJ2-3; the match to TRBD2 covers 9 bases. CDR3 length equals 16 residues. The germline gives CDR1 LNHNV, CDR2 YYDKDF (reference sequence). V dropped 1 base and J dropped 2; count of bases not matched to a gene: 4. CDR3 region: CATSRVLAGHTDTQYF. The CDR3 coding sequence is TGTGCCACCAGCAGAGTCCTAGCGGGGCACACAGATACGCAGTATTTT.

This clonotype was detected many times. The J gene is TRBJ1-1, the V gene TRBV29-1; no firm D call. Germline CDR1 and CDR2: SQVTM and ANQGSEA. With 0 bases removed from V and 2 bases from J, the gap between germline ends came to 13 bases. The CDR3 runs 15 residues. For the CDR3, the DNA is TGCAGCGTTGAAGAAATTTTGGAGGTCAACACTGAAGCTTTCTTT. Translated, it gives CSVEEILEVNTEAFF.

V gene TRBV11-3 combines with J gene TRBJ2-3; 10 bases are a match to TRBD2. The CDR3 length is 15 residues. The germline CDR1 and CDR2 sequences are SGHNT and YENEEA. V shed 5 bases and J 5 bases; nucleotides not matched to a gene: 7. CDR3 amino acids: CASSPGASGRDTQYF. CDR3 DNA: TGTGCCAGCAGCCCGGGGGCTAGCGGGAGAGATACGCAGTATTTT. Full variable domain (rest looked up from reference TRBV11-3 and TRBJ2-3): EAGVVQSPRYKIIEKKQPVAFWCNPISGHNTLYWYLQNLGQGPELLIRYENEEAVDDSQLPKDRFSAERLKGVDSTLKIQPAELGDSAVYLCASSPGASGRDTQYFGPGTRLTVL.

This clonotype appeared a few times. This chain connects TRBV20-1 to TRBJ2-7; D gene uncertain. The V end lost 3 bases, the J end lost 0 bases, and 12 bases lay between the germline ends. CDR3 length: 14 residues. The germline gives CDR1 DFQATT, CDR2 SNEGSKA (reference sequence). CDR3 nucleotides: TGCAGTGCTAGTTTCCAGAGGATCTCCTACGAGCAGTACTTC. Translation gives CSASFQRISYEQYF.

This clonotype was observed at least ten times. V usage is TRBV12-3 or TRBV12-4 and J usage is TRBJ2-7; 13 bases are shared with TRBD2. The V gene end was trimmed by 6 bases and the J gene end by 4 bases; junction bases not matched to a gene: 3. The CDR3 totals 14 residues. DNA for the CDR3: TGTGCCAGCAGCCCGACTAGCGGGGGGTACGAGCAGTACTTC. This codes for CASSPTSGGYEQYF.

V is TRBV5-1 and J is TRBJ2-7; 9 nucleotides agree with TRBD1. The CDR3 covers 19 residues. V shed 4 bases and J 3 bases; nucleotides not matched to a gene: 20. Germline V CDR1 and CDR2: SGHRS, YFSETQ. In DNA, the CDR3 is TGCGCCAGCAGCCCCCGCCCTGGGACAGGGTTCGACTTCTTCTACGAGCAGTACTTC. The encoded protein is CASSPRPGTGFDFFYEQYF.

This clonotype was picked up many times. The chain joins TRBV12-3 or TRBV12-4 to TRBJ1-2; 8 bases agree with TRBD1. This CDR3 has 15 residues. V trimming: 2 bases; J trimming: 5 bases; junction bases outside the gene matches: 7. In nucleotides, the CDR3 is TGTGCCAGCAGTTTACGGGCACAGGGGGAGTATGGCTACACCTTC. Its protein is CASSLRAQGEYGYTF.

This clonotype was seen a handful of times. This chain uses TRBV10-3 with TRBJ2-5; no clear D gene. Trimming removed 4 bases from V and 3 bases from J, with 3 bases in between. Germline lookup yields CDR1 ENHRY and CDR2 SYGVKD. The CDR3 runs to 11 residues. CDR3 amino acids: CAISVEETQYF. In DNA form, the CDR3 reads TGTGCCATCAGTGTAGAAGAGACCCAGTACTTC.

This clonotype was counted between two and nine times. The J gene is TRBJ2-1, the V gene TRBV7-2; D not certain. Trimming shortened V by 3 bases and J by 8 bases, and 11 bases separated the two germline ends. From germline, CDR1 is SGHTA and CDR2 FQGNSA. This CDR3 is built from 13 residues. The CDR3 spells CASSFDGPYEQFF. Here the CDR3 DNA reads TGTGCCAGCAGCTTCGACGGGCCATATGAGCAGTTCTTC. Supplemented by reference TRBV7-2 and TRBJ2-1, the full variable domain reads GAGVSQSPSNKVTEKGKDVELRCDPISGHTALYWYRQSLGQGLEFLIYFQGNSAPDKSGLPSDRFSAERTGGSVSTLTIQRTQQEDSAVYLCASSFDGPYEQFFGPGTRLTVL.

This clonotype was detected a few times. The rearrangement links TRBV10-3 to TRBJ2-2, with D unclear. CDR3 length: 14 residues. V lost 6 bases and J lost 0, with 8 bases in between. The germline gives CDR1 ENHRY, CDR2 SYGVKD. This CDR3 reads CAISIGTNTGELFF. CDR3 in DNA: TGTGCCATCAGCATAGGAACGAACACCGGGGAGCTGTTTTTT.

This clonotype was found many times. The J gene is TRBJ2-1, the V gene TRBV4-3, with no clear D. This CDR3 region has 16 residues. V was cut by 4 bases and J by 0 bases, with 13 bases left in between. From germline, CDR1 is LGHNA and CDR2 YSLEER. In DNA, the CDR3 is TGCGCCAGCAGCCCATCAGGCGTTAGCTCCTACAATGAGCAGTTCTTC. Protein sequence: CASSPSGVSSYNEQFF.

The genes are TRBV21-1 and TRBJ2-2. TRBV21-1 has pseudogene status. The CDR3 has 14 residues. In nucleotides, the CDR3 is TGTGCCAGCAGCAAAGGGCAGTTCACCGGGGAGCTGTTTTTT. Translation gives CASSKGQFTGELFF.

This clonotype turned up a few times. The rearrangement joins TRBV11-2 to TRBJ2-3; 9 nucleotides match TRBD2. The trim removed 5 bases at V and 1 base at J, leaving 7 bases unmatched. This CDR3 contains 16 residues. CDR1 and CDR2 (germline): SGHAT, FQNNGV. The CDR3 loop reads CASSKTKRGGTDTQYF. The CDR3 DNA reads TGTGCCAGCAGCAAAACCAAGCGGGGGGGCACAGATACGCAGTATTTT. Full variable domain (outside the CDR3, taken from reference TRBV11-2 and TRBJ2-3): EAGVAQSPRYKIIEKRQSVAFWCNPISGHATLYWYQQILGQGPKLLIQFQNNGVVDDSQLPKDRFSAERLKGVDSTLKIQPAKLEDSAVYLCASSKTKRGGTDTQYFGPGTRLTVL.